The source of this TCR beta chain is a study of blood T cell repertoires in COVID-19. CDR1 is SGHRS, CDR2 YFSETQ, per germline. V was clipped by 5 bases and J by 9 bases; unmatched bases: 10. The CDR3 consists of 14 residues. Libraries were prepared by immunoSEQ multiplex PCR; TCRdb keeps only in-frame clonotypes and omits some of them. The sample holds roughly 190,000 clones, approximately 91% seen once. The genes are TRBV5-1 and TRBJ2-3, with 9 bases that match TRBD2. The sequence was collected from a man aged 30 to 39 with acute or convalescent COVID-19. The source material was peripheral blood. The chain's CDR3 is CASSDGGSGSTQYF. The CDR3 DNA is TGCGCCAGCAGTGATGGTGGTAGCGGGAGCACGCAGTATTTT.